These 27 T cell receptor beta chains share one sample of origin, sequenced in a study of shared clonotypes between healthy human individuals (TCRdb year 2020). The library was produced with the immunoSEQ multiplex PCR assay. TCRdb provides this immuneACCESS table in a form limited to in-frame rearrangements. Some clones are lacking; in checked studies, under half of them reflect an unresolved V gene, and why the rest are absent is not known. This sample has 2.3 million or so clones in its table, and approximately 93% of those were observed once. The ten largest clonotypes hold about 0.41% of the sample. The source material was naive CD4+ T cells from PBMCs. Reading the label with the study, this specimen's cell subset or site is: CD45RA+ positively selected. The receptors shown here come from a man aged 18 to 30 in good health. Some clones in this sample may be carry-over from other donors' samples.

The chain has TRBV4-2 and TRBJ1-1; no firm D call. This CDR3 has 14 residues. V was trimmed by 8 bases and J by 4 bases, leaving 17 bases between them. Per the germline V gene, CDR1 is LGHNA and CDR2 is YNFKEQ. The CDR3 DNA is TGTGCCAGCTGCTACTCAAAAGGGAGCACTGAAGCTTTCTTT. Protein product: CASCYSKGSTEAFF.

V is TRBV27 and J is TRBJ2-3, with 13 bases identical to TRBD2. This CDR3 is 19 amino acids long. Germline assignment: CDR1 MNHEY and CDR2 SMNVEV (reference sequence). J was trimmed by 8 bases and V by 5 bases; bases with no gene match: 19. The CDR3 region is CASSHPASSGLAGTGTQYF. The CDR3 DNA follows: TGTGCCAGCAGTCACCCCGCATCCTCGGGACTAGCGGGAACCGGTACGCAGTATTTT.

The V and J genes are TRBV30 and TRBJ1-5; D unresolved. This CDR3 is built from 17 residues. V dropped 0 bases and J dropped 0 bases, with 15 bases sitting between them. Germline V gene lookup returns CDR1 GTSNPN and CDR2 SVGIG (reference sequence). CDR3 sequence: CAWSVQRAGNSNQPQHF. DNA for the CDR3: TGTGCCTGGAGTGTACAAAGGGCGGGGAATAGCAATCAGCCCCAGCATTTT.

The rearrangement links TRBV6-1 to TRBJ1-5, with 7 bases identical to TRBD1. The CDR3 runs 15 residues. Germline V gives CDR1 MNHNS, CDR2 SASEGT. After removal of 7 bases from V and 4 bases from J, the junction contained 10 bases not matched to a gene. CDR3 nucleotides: TGTGCCAGCACTCAAAGGGGGCCCACGAATCAGCCCCAGCATTTT. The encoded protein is CASTQRGPTNQPQHF.

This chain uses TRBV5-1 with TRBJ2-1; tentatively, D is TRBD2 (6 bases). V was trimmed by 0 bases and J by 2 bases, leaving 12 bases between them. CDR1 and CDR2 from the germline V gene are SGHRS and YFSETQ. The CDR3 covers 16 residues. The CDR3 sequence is CASSLVSSGPYNEQFF. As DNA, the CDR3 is TGCGCCAGCAGCTTGGTTAGTAGCGGCCCCTACAATGAGCAGTTCTTC. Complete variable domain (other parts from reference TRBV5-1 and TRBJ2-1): KAGVTQTPRYLIKTRGQQVTLSCSPISGHRSVSWYQQTPGQGLQFLFEYFSETQRNKGNFPGRFSGRQFSNSRSEMNVSTLELGDSALYLCASSLVSSGPYNEQFFGPGTRLTVL.

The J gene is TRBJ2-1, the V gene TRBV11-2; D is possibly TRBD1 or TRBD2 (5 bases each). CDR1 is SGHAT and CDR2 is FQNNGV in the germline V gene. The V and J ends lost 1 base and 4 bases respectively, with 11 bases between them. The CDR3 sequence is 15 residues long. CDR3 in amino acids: CASSLGRGEYNEQFF. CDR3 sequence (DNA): TGTGCCAGCAGCTTAGGACGGGGCGAGTACAATGAGCAGTTCTTC.

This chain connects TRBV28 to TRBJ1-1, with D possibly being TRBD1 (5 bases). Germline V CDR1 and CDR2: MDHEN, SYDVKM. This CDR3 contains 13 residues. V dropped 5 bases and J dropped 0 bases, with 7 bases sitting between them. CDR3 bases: TGTGCCAGCAGTGGGGCGATGAACACTGAAGCTTTCTTT. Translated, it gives CASSGAMNTEAFF.

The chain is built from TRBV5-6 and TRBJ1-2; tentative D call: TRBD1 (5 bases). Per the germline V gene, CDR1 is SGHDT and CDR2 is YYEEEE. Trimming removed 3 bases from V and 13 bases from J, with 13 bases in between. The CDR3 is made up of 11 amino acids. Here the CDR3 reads CASSSTEALTF. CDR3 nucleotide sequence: TGTGCCAGCAGCTCGACAGAGGCTCTCACCTTC.

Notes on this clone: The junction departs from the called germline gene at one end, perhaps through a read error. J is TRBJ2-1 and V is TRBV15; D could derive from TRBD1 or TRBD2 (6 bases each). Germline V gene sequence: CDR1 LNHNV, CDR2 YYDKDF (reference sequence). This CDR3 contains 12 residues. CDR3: CATSRDRGRQVF. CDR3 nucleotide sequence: TGTGCCACCAGCAGAGATCGGGGGCGCCAGGTCTTC.

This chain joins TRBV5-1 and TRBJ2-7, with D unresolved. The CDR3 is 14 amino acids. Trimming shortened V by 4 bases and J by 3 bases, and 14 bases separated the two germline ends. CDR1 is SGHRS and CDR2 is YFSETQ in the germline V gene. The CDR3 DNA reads TGCGCCAGCAGCCCCCAAATAGCTCACTACGAGCAGTACTTC. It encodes CASSPQIAHYEQYF.

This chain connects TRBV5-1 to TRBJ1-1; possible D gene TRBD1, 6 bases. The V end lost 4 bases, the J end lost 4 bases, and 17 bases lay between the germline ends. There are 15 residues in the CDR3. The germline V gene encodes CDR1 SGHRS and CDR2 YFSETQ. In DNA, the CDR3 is TGCGCCAGCAGCCCACTGGCGGGGGCGAGCACTGAAGCTTTCTTT. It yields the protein CASSPLAGASTEAFF. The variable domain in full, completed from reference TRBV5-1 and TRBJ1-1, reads KAGVTQTPRYLIKTRGQQVTLSCSPISGHRSVSWYQQTPGQGLQFLFEYFSETQRNKGNFPGRFSGRQFSNSRSEMNVSTLELGDSALYLCASSPLAGASTEAFFGQGTRLTVV.

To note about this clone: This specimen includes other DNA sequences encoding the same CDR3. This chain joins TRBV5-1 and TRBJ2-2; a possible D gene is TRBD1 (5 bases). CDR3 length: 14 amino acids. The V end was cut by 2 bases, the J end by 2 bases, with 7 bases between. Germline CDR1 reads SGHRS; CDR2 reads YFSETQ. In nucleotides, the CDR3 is TGCGCCAGCAGCTTAGACAGCAACACCGGGGAGCTGTTTTTT. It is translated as CASSLDSNTGELFF.

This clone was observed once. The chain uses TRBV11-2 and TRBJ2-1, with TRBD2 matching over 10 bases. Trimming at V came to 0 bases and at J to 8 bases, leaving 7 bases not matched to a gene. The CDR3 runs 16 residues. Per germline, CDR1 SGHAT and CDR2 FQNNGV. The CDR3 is CASSLERASGSYEQFF. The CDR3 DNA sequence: TGTGCCAGCAGCTTAGAGCGAGCTAGCGGGAGCTATGAGCAGTTCTTC.

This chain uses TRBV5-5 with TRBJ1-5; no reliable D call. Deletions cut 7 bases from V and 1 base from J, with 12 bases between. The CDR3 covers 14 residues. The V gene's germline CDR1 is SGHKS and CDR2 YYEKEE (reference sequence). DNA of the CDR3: TGTGCCAGCGAGCCCGGGCAGAGCAATCAGCCCCAGCATTTT. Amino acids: CASEPGQSNQPQHF.

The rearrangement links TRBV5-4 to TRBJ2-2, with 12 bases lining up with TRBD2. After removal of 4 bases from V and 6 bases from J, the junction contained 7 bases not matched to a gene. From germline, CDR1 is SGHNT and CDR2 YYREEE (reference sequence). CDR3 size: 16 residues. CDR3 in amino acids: CASSPGLAGWSGELFF. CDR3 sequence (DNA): TGTGCCAGCAGCCCCGGACTAGCGGGATGGTCCGGGGAGCTGTTTTTT.

The chain's CDR3 is CASSLPPAAYEQYF. The CDR3 DNA is TGTGCCAGCAGTTTGCCCCCAGCGGCCTACGAGCAGTACTTC. The chain recombines TRBV28 with TRBJ2-7, with a tentative D call TRBD2 (5 bases). Germline values: CDR1 MDHEN, CDR2 SYDVKM. There are 14 residues in the CDR3. V lost 3 bases to trimming and J lost 2 bases, with 11 bases between them.

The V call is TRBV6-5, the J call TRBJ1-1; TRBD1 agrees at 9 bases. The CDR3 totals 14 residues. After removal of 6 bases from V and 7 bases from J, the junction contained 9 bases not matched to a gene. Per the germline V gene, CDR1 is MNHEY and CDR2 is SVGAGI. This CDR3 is CASRDRGPSGEAFF. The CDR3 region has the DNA TGTGCCAGCAGGGACAGGGGACCGAGTGGTGAAGCTTTCTTT.

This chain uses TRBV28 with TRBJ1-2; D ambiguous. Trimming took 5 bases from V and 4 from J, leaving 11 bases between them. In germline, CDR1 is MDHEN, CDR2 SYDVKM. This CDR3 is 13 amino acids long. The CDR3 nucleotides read TGTGCCAGCAGTGCCCGGCAACTCTATGGCTACACCTTC. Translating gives CASSARQLYGYTF.

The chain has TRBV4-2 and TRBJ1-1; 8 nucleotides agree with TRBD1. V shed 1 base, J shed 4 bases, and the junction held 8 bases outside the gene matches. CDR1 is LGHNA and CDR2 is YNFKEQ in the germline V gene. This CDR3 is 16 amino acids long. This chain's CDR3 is CASSQAPTGESTEAFF. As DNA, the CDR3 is TGTGCCAGCAGCCAAGCCCCGACAGGGGAGAGCACTGAAGCTTTCTTT.

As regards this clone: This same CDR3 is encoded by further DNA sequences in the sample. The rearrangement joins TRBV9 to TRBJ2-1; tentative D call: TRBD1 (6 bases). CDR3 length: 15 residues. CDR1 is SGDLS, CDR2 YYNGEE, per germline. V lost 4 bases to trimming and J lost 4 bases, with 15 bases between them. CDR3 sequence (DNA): TGTGCCAGCAGCCCAGAGGGGGACCATTACAATGAGCAGTTCTTC. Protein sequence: CASSPEGDHYNEQFF.

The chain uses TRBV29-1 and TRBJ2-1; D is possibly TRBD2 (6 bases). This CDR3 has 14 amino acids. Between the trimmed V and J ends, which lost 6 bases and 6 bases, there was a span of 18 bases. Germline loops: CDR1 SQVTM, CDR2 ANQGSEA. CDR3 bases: TGCAGCGTCGTGGGACCCACTAGCACCAATGAGCAGTTCTTC. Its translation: CSVVGPTSTNEQFF.

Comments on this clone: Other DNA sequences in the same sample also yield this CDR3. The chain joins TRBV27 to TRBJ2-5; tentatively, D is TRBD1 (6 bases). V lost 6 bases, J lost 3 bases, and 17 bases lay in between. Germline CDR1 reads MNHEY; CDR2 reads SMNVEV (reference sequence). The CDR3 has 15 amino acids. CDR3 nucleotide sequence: TGTGCCAGCAGGGGATTGGGGGCAGGGGAAGAGACCCAGTACTTC. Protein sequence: CASRGLGAGEETQYF.

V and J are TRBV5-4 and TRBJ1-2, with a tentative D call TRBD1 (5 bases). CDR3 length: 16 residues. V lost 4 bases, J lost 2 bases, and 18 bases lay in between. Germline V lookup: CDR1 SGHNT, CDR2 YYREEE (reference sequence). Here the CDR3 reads CASSQPPFKGNYGYTF. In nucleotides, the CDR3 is TGTGCCAGCAGCCAACCCCCATTTAAGGGGAACTATGGCTACACCTTC.

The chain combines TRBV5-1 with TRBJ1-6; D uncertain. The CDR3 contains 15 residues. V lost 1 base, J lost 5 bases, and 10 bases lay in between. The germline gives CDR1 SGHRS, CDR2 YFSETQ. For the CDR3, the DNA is TGCGCCAGCAGCTTGTACCAGGCGGATAATTCACCCCTCCACTTT. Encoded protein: CASSLYQADNSPLHF.

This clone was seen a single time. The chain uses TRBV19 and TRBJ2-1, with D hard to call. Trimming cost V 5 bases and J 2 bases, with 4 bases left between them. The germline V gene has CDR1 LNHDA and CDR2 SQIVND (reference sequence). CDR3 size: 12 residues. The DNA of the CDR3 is TGTGCCAGTAGTGCGACCTACAATGAGCAGTTCTTC. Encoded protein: CASSATYNEQFF.

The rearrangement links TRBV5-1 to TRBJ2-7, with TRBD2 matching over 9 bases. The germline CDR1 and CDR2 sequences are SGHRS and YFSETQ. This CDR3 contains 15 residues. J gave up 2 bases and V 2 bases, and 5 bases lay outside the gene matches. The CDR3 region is CASSFRAGGPYEQYF. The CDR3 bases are TGCGCCAGCAGCTTCAGGGCGGGAGGGCCCTACGAGCAGTACTTC.

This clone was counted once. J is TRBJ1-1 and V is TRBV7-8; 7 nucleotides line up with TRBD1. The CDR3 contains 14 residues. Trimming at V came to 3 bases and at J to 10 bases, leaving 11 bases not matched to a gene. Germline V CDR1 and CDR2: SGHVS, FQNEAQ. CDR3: CASSFWGPTGTAFF. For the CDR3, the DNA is TGTGCCAGCAGCTTCTGGGGTCCGACAGGGACAGCTTTCTTT.